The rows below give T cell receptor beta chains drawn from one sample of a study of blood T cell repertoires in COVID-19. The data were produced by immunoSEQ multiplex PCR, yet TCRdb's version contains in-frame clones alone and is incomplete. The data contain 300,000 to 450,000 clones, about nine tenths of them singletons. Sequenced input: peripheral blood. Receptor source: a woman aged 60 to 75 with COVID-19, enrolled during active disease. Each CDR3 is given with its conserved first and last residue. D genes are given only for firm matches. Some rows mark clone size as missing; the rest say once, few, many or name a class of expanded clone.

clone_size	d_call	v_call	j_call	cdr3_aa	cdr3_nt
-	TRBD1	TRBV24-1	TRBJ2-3	CATSGTPGQGGDTQYF	TGTGCCACCAGTGGAACTCCGGGACAGGGAGGGGATACGCAGTATTTT
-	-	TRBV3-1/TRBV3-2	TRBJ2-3	CASSPTFGAQYF	-
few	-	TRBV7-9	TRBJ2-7	CASSPWGDFSYEQYF	TGTGCCAGCAGCCCCTGGGGGGATTTCTCCTACGAGCAGTACTTC
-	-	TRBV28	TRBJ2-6	CASSSPTGANVLTF	TGTGCCAGCAGTTCCCCCACTGGGGCCAACGTCCTGACTTTC
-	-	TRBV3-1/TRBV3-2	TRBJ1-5	CASSPRNSNQPQHF	TGTGCCAGCAGCCCCCGTAATAGCAATCAGCCCCAGCATTTT
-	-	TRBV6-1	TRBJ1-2	CASSEGWVSPRGYTF	TGTGCCAGCAGTGAAGGGTGGGTGAGCCCTAGGGGCTACACCTTC
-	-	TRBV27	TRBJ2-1	CASTLLGGGYNEQFF	TGTGCCAGCACACTACTCGGGGGAGGTTACAATGAGCAGTTCTTC
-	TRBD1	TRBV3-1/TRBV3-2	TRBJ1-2	CASRYDRGRAYGYTF	TGTGCCAGCAGGTACGACAGGGGGCGTGCCTATGGCTACACCTTC
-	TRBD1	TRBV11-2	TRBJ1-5	CASSLGQGRSQPQHF	TGTGCCAGCAGCTTAGGACAGGGTAGGAGTCAGCCCCAGCATTTT
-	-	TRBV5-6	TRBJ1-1	CASSLVARNTEAFF	TGTGCCAGCAGCTTAGTCGCCAGGAACACTGAAGCTTTCTTT
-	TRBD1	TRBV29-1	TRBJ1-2	CSGYIAGQPPYGYTF	TGCAGCGGATACATTGCGGGACAGCCTCCCTATGGCTACACCTTC
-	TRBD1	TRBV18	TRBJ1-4	CASSLGQGGNEKLFF	TGTGCCAGCTCCCTCGGACAGGGAGGGAATGAAAAACTGTTTTTT
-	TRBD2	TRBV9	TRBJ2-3	CASSVVGGGTDTQYF	TGTGCCAGCAGCGTAGTCGGGGGGGGGACAGATACGCAGTATTTT
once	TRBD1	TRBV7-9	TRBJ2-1	CASSWMRQGDDNEQFF	TGTGCCAGCAGCTGGATGCGTCAGGGGGACGACAATGAGCAGTTCTTC
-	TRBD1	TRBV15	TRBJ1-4	CATSRSPGQGGEKLFF	TGTGCCACCAGCAGGTCGCCTGGACAGGGAGGCGAAAAACTGTTTTTT
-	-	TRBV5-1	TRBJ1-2	CASSFLGAQGYTF	TGCGCCAGCAGCTTCTTGGGGGCGCAAGGCTACACCTTC
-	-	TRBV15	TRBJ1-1	CATSRGAGLRTEAFF	TGTGCCACCAGCAGAGGGGCAGGGTTGAGGACTGAAGCTTTCTTT
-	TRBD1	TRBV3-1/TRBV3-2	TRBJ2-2	CASSLTGGIRTVGELFF	TGTGCCAGCAGTCTGACAGGGGGCATAAGGACGGTCGGGGAGCTGTTTTTT
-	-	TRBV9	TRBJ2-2	CASSVRGSGYTGELFF	TGTGCCAGCAGCGTCCGAGGGTCGGGGTACACCGGGGAGCTGTTTTTT
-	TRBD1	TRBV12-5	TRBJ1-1	CASGLPQDRGLSTEAFF	TGTGCTAGTGGTTTGCCTCAGGACAGGGGGCTGAGCACTGAAGCTTTCTTT
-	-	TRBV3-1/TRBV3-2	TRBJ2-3	CASSQSVDTQYF	TGTGCCAGCAGCCAAAGCGTCGATACGCAGTATTTT
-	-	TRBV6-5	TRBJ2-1	CASRPGLLSSNEQFF	TGTGCCAGCCGACCAGGGCTTTTGAGTTCCAATGAGCAGTTCTTC
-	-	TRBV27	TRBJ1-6	CASSLNGGSSYNSPLHF	TGTGCCAGCAGTTTAAACGGAGGGAGCTCCTATAATTCACCCCTCCACTTT
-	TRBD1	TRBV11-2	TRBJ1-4	CASSAWTGINNEKLFF	TGTGCCAGCAGCGCGTGGACAGGAATTAATAATGAAAAACTGTTTTTT
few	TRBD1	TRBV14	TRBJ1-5	CASSRGQGGWPQHF	TGTGCCAGCAGCCGGGGGCAGGGGGGTTGGCCCCAGCATTTT
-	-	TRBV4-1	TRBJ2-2	CASSLSGTGELFF	TGCGCCAGCAGCCTTTCGGGGACCGGGGAGCTGTTTTTT
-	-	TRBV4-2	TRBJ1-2	CASSQDSGRGALAGGYTF	TGTGCCAGCAGCCAAGATTCGGGCAGGGGCGCCCTAGCGGGAGGCTACACCTTC
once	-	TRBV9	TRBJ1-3	CASSGIQGSGNTIYF	TGTGCCAGCAGCGGAATACAGGGCTCTGGAAACACCATATATTTT
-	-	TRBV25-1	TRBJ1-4	CASSPRGGEKLFF	TGTGCCAGCAGTCCCCGAGGAGGTGAAAAACTGTTTTTT
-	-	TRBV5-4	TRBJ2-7	CASSFGRSYEQYF	TGTGCCAGCAGCTTTGGGCGCTCCTACGAGCAGTACTTC
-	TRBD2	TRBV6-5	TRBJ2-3	CASSYVRGGTDTQYF	TGTGCCAGCAGTTACGTACGGGGGGGGACAGATACGCAGTATTTT
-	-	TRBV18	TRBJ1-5	CASSPSSGLGVQPQHF	TGTGCCAGCTCACCCAGTAGCGGGCTAGGCGTGCAGCCCCAGCATTTT
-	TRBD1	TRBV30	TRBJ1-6	CARRLGEGANSPLHF	TGTGCCCGGAGGTTGGGAGAGGGGGCAAATTCACCCCTCCACTTT
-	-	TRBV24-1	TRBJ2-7	CATSDPFHEQYF	TGTGCCACCAGTGACCCCTTCCACGAGCAGTACTTC
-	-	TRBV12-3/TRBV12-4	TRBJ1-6	CASSSWQNSPLHF	TGTGCCAGCAGTTCCTGGCAGAATTCACCCCTCCACTTT
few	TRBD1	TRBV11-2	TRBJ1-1	CASSAGLGQPGNTEAFF	TGTGCCAGCAGCGCCGGATTGGGACAGCCAGGGAACACTGAAGCTTTCTTT
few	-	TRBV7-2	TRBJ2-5	CASSLVGGTETQYF	TGTGCCAGCAGCTTAGTCGGCGGAACAGAGACCCAGTACTTC
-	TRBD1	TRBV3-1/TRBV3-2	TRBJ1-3	CASSQRGQGKGNTIYF	TGTGCCAGCAGCCAAAGGGGACAGGGAAAAGGAAACACCATATATTTT